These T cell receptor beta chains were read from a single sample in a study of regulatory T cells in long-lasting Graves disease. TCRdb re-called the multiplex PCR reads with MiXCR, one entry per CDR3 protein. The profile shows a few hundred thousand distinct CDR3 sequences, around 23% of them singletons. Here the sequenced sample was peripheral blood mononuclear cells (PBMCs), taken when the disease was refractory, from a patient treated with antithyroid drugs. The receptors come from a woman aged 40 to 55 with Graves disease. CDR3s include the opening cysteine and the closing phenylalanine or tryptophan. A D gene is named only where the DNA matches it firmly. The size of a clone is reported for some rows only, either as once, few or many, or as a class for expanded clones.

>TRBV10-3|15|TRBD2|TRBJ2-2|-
TGTGCCATCAGTGACCCCGGGAGGGGCACCGGGGAGCTGTTTTTT
CAISDPGRGTGELFF
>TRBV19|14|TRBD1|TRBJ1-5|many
TGTGCCAGTAGTAGCGACAGGGGCAATCAGCCCCAGCATTTT
CASSSDRGNQPQHF
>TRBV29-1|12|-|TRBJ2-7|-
TGCAGCGTTGCCCTGACTTCTTCCGAGCAGTACTTC
CSVALTSSEQYF
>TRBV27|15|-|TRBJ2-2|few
TGTGCCAGCAGTTTCGGGACTGTGCTCACCGGGGAGCTGTTTTTT
CASSFGTVLTGELFF
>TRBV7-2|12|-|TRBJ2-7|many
TGTGCCAGCAGCTTACGGCGGTCCCAGCAGTACTTC
CASSLRRSQQYF
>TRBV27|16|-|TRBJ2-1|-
TGTGCCAGCAGGCTTTGGGGCGGGCCGGTGGACAATGAGCAGTTCTTC
CASRLWGGPVDNEQFF
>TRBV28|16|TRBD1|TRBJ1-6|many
TGTGCCAGCAGTCAAACATCGGACAGGGAGAATTCACCCCTCCACTTT
CASSQTSDRENSPLHF
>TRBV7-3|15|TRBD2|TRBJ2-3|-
TGTGCCAGCAGCCGTAGCGGGGCTAGCACAGATACGCAGTATTTT
CASSRSGASTDTQYF
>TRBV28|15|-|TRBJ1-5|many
TGTGCCAGCAGTTTATTGGGGGTTAGCAATCAGCCCCAGCATTTT
CASSLLGVSNQPQHF
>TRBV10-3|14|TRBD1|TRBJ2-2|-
TGTGCCATCAGAGACAGGGCGAACACCGGGGAGCTGTTTTTT
CAIRDRANTGELFF
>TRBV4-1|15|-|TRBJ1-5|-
TGCGCCAGCAGCCACGTGACCGCTCCCAATCAGCCCCAGCATTTT
CASSHVTAPNQPQHF
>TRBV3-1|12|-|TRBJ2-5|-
TGTGCCAGCAGCCAACGGCAAGAGACCCAGTACTTC
CASSQRQETQYF
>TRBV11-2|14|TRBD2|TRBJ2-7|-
TGTGCCAGCAGCCGTAGCGGGACGACCTACGAGCAGTACTTC
CASSRSGTTYEQYF
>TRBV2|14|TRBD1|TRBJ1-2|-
TGTGCCAGCAGTAAGGACAGGGGACGTAATGGCTACACCTTC
CASSKDRGRNGYTF
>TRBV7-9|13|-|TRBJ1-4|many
TGTGCCAGCAGCTTAATCGGGAATGAAAAACTGTTTTTT
CASSLIGNEKLFF
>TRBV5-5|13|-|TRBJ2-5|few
TGTGCCAGCAGCTTGAACCCTAGCGAGACCCAGTACTTC
CASSLNPSETQYF
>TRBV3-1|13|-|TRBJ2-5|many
TGTGCCAGCAGCCCACAGTACCAAGAGACCCAGTACTTC
CASSPQYQETQYF
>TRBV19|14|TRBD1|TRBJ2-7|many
TGTGCCAGTACCCCACAGGGGGCAGAGTACGAGCAGTACTTC
CASTPQGAEYEQYF
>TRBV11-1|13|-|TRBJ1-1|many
TGTGCCAGCGCAAGGACGCCCGACACTGAAGCTTTCTTT
CASARTPDTEAFF
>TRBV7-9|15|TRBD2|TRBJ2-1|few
TGTGCCAGCAGCGCCCCCGGGACTACGTACAATGAGCAGTTCTTC
CASSAPGTTYNEQFF
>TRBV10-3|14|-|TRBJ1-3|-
TGTGCCACCCAACAGGGCTACTCTGGAAACACCATATATTTT
CATQQGYSGNTIYF
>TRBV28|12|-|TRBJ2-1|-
TGTGCCAGCAGGTTGTCGTGGGGTGAGCAGTTCTTC
CASRLSWGEQFF
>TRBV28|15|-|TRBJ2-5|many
TGTGCCAGCAGCCACGGGCGGGTGTACCAAGAGACCCAGTACTTC
CASSHGRVYQETQYF
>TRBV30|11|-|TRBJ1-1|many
TGTGCCTGGAGGGCGAACACTGAAGCTTTCTTT
CAWRANTEAFF
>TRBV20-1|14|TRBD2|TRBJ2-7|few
TGCAGTGCCAGACTAGCGGGAGGGTCCTACGAGCAGTACTTC
CSARLAGGSYEQYF
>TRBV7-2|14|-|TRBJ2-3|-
TGTGCCAGCAGCTCCCAGGCATCAATAGATACGCAGTATTTT
CASSSQASIDTQYF
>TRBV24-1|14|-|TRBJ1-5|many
TGTGCCACCAGTGATTTGACCGAGCATCAGCCCCAGCATTTT
CATSDLTEHQPQHF
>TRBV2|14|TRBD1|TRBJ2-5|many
TGTGCCAGCAGTAGGGACAGAGCTCAGGGGACCCAGTACTTC
CASSRDRAQGTQYF
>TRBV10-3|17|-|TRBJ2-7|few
TGTGCCATCAGTGAGTCGATTCCTTGGACTAACTCCTACGAGCAGTACTTC
CAISESIPWTNSYEQYF
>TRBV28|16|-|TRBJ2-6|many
TGTGCCAGCAGCCCCACCACAGGCGGTGGGGCCAACGTCCTGACTTTC
CASSPTTGGGANVLTF
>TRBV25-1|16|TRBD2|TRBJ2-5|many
TGTGCCAGCAGTGAACTTGGTAGCGGGAGATCCAAGACCCAGTACTTC
CASSELGSGRSKTQYF
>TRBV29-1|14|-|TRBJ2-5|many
TGCAGCGTTGTCGGCGGGAAGAGCCAAGAGACCCAGTACTTC
CSVVGGKSQETQYF
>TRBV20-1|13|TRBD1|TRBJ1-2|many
TGCAGTGCTAGTGGGACAGGGGCCTATGGCTACACCTTC
CSASGTGAYGYTF
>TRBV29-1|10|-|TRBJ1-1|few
TGCAGCATCCTCAGGCTTGAAGCTTTCTTT
CSILRLEAFF
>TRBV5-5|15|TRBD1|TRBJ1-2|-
TGTGCCAGCAGCGCCGGGACAGTTTCCTTCGGAGGCTACACCTTC
CASSAGTVSFGGYTF
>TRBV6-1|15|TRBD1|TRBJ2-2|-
TGTGCCAGCAGGACCGGGACAGCGAACACCGGGAAGCTGTTTTTT
CASRTGTANTGKLFF
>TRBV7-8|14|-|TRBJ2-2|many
TGTGCCAGCAGCCCAGCAGGTGCGGCCGGGGAGCTGTTTTTT
CASSPAGAAGELFF
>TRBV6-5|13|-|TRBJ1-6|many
TGTGCCAGCAGTTACCGGGATGGATCACCCCTCCACTTT
CASSYRDGSPLHF
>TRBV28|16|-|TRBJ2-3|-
TGTGCCAGCAGTGGCCCACTAAGGCGTGAACGAGATACGCAGTATTTT
CASSGPLRRERDTQYF
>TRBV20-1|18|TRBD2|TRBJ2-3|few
TGCAGGATGATGGTTGGTGGTGTAGCGGGAGGCCTCACAGATACGCAGTATTTT
CRMMVGGVAGGLTDTQYF
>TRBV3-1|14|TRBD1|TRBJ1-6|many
TGTGCCAGCATGAACAGGGGTTACAATTCACCCCTCCACTTT
CASMNRGYNSPLHF
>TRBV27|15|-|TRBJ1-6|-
TGTGCCAGCACCTTCTCGATGGGCCATAATTCACCCCTCCACTTT
CASTFSMGHNSPLHF
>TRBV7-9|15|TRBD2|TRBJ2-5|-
TGTGCCAGCAGCTTAGTTACTAGCGGGAGAGAGACCCAGTACTTC
CASSLVTSGRETQYF
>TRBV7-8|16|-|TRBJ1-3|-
TGTGCCAGCAGCTTAGCGTGGCATATCTCTGGAAACACCATATATTTT
CASSLAWHISGNTIYF